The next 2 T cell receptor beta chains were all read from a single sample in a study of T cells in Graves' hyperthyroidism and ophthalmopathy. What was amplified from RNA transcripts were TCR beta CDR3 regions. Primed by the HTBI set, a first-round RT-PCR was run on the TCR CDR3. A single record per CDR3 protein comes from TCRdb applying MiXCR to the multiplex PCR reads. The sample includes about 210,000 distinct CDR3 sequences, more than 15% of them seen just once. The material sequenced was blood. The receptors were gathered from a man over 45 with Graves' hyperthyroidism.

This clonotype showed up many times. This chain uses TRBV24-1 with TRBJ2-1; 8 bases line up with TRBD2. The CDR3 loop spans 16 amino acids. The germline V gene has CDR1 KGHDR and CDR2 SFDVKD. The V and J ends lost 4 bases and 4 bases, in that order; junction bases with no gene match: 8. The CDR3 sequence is CATSDPGLGGYNEQFF. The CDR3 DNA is TGTGCCACCAGTGACCCGGGACTAGGGGGGTACAATGAGCAGTTCTTC.

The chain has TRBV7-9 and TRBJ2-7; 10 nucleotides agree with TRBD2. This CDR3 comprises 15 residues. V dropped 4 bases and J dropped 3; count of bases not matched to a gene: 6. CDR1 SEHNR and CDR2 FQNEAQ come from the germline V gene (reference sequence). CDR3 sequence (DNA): TGTGCCAGCAGCTCCTCTAGCGGGAGTATCTACGAGCAGTACTTC. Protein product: CASSSSSGSIYEQYF.